The sequence of this TCR beta chain was determined in a study of blood T cell repertoires in COVID-19. TCRdb keeps only in-frame clones here, not all; method: immunoSEQ multiplex PCR. The repertoire holds around 180,000 clones, with about 84% as singletons. Per the germline V gene, CDR1 is SGDLS and CDR2 is YYNGEE. Trimming at V came to 4 bases and at J to 4 bases, leaving 3 bases not matched to a gene. The CDR3 is 14 residues long. This clone occurred a few times. Sequencing input: peripheral blood. The V and J genes are TRBV9 and TRBJ2-5; 11 bases line up with TRBD2. The receptor's source is a human donor in a cohort sampled during active COVID-19. The CDR3 nucleotides are TGTGCCAGCAGCCTAGCGGGGGGACGAGAGACCCAGTACTTC. Its translation: CASSLAGGRETQYF.